These T cell receptor beta chains were read from a single sample in a study of cytomegalovirus exposure and HLA in healthy donors. Using immunoSEQ multiplex PCR, the repertoire was profiled, and TCRdb retains in-frame clones only, with some absent. The table shows roughly 90,000 clones, with 74% occurring only once. Material: PBMCs. The source of these receptors is a man aged 25-45 years in good health and CMV-seropositive. Both conserved end residues are part of each CDR3. The D gene is left open where the match is weak. Only part of the rows carry a size: once, few, many, or a class if the clone is expanded.

clone_size: NA; j_call: TRBJ1-1; cdr3_length: 14; v_call: TRBV2; d_call: NA; cdr3_aa: CASSELMGEGLAFF; cdr3_nt: TGTGCCAGCAGTGAACTAATGGGGGAGGGTTTAGCTTTCTTT
clone_size: NA; j_call: TRBJ1-1; cdr3_length: 14; v_call: TRBV25-1; d_call: NA; cdr3_aa: CASSEPGGGTEAFF; cdr3_nt: TGTGCCAGCAGTGAACCAGGCGGGGGCACTGAAGCTTTCTTT
clone_size: NA; j_call: TRBJ2-7; cdr3_length: 14; v_call: TRBV27; d_call: TRBD2; cdr3_aa: CASLPAGDSYEQYF; cdr3_nt: TGTGCCAGCCTCCCAGCGGGAGACTCCTACGAGCAGTACTTC
clone_size: NA; j_call: TRBJ2-1; cdr3_length: 14; v_call: TRBV19; d_call: TRBD2; cdr3_aa: CASTKRESGGEQFF; cdr3_nt: TGTGCCAGTACGAAGCGGGAGTCAGGTGGTGAGCAGTTCTTC
clone_size: NA; j_call: TRBJ2-3; cdr3_length: 15; v_call: TRBV4-1; d_call: TRBD2; cdr3_aa: CASSQGSGVTDTQYF; cdr3_nt: TGCGCCAGCAGCCAAGGGAGCGGGGTAACAGATACGCAGTATTTT
clone_size: NA; j_call: TRBJ2-7; cdr3_length: 19; v_call: TRBV21-1; d_call: NA; cdr3_aa: CAGGEPGQGQAAFSYEQYF; cdr3_nt: TGTGCCGGTGGTGAACCGGGACAGGGACAAGCGGCCTTCTCCTACGAGCAGTACTTC
clone_size: NA; j_call: TRBJ2-1; cdr3_length: 15; v_call: TRBV7-9; d_call: TRBD2; cdr3_aa: CASSLGTSGKNEQFF; cdr3_nt: TGTGCCAGCAGCTTAGGGACTAGCGGGAAGAATGAGCAGTTCTTC
clone_size: NA; j_call: TRBJ1-1; cdr3_length: 13; v_call: TRBV19; d_call: NA; cdr3_aa: CASSAGGGTEAFF; cdr3_nt: TGTGCCAGTAGCGCGGGGGGGGGCACTGAAGCTTTCTTT
clone_size: NA; j_call: TRBJ2-1; cdr3_length: 11; v_call: TRBV28; d_call: TRBD1; cdr3_aa: CASSHAGGQFF; cdr3_nt: TGTGCCAGCAGTCACGCAGGGGGGCAGTTCTTC
clone_size: NA; j_call: TRBJ2-1; cdr3_length: 16; v_call: TRBV6-6; d_call: TRBD2; cdr3_aa: CASSYSASGSYNEQFF; cdr3_nt: TGTGCCAGCAGTTACTCGGCTAGCGGCTCCTACAATGAGCAGTTCTTC
clone_size: NA; j_call: TRBJ2-3; cdr3_length: 16; v_call: TRBV5-4; d_call: TRBD2; cdr3_aa: CASSSQLAGITDTQYF; cdr3_nt: TGTGCCAGCAGCTCCCAACTAGCGGGAATCACAGATACGCAGTATTTT
clone_size: NA; j_call: TRBJ1-3; cdr3_length: 17; v_call: TRBV27; d_call: TRBD1; cdr3_aa: CASSLRQGWGSGNTIYF; cdr3_nt: TGTGCCAGCAGTTTACGACAGGGGTGGGGATCTGGAAACACCATATATTTT
clone_size: NA; j_call: TRBJ2-7; cdr3_length: 16; v_call: TRBV19; d_call: TRBD2; cdr3_aa: CASSYELTSGTYEQYF; cdr3_nt: TGTGCCAGTAGTTATGAACTGACTAGCGGGACTTACGAGCAGTACTTC
clone_size: NA; j_call: TRBJ1-3; cdr3_length: 14; v_call: TRBV19; d_call: NA; cdr3_aa: CASSEQGGSNTIYF; cdr3_nt: TGTGCCAGTAGTGAGCAGGGTGGCAGCAACACCATATATTTT
clone_size: NA; j_call: TRBJ2-2; cdr3_length: 14; v_call: TRBV30; d_call: NA; cdr3_aa: CARSRLANTGELFF; cdr3_nt: TGTGCCCGGAGTAGACTAGCGAACACCGGGGAGCTGTTTTTT
clone_size: NA; j_call: TRBJ2-7; cdr3_length: 15; v_call: TRBV5-1; d_call: NA; cdr3_aa: CASSWGRDSPYEQYF; cdr3_nt: TGCGCCAGCAGCTGGGGGCGGGACAGTCCCTACGAGCAGTACTTC
clone_size: NA; j_call: TRBJ2-2; cdr3_length: 15; v_call: TRBV9; d_call: TRBD1; cdr3_aa: CASSVGDSPTGELFF; cdr3_nt: TGTGCCAGCAGCGTAGGGGACAGCCCAACCGGGGAGCTGTTTTTT
clone_size: NA; j_call: TRBJ2-7; cdr3_length: 15; v_call: TRBV7-9; d_call: TRBD2; cdr3_aa: CASSLGLAGGYEQYF; cdr3_nt: TGTGCCAGCAGCTTGGGACTAGCGGGAGGGTACGAGCAGTACTTC
clone_size: NA; j_call: TRBJ1-5; cdr3_length: 14; v_call: TRBV19; d_call: NA; cdr3_aa: CASSVGRLNQPQHF; cdr3_nt: TGTGCCAGTAGTGTCGGGCGACTAAATCAGCCCCAGCATTTT
clone_size: NA; j_call: TRBJ2-7; cdr3_length: 13; v_call: TRBV4-1; d_call: NA; cdr3_aa: CASSQDEYYEQYF; cdr3_nt: TGCGCCAGCAGCCAAGATGAGTACTACGAGCAGTACTTC
clone_size: NA; j_call: TRBJ1-2; cdr3_length: 15; v_call: TRBV30; d_call: NA; cdr3_aa: CAWSGLTGSNYGYTF; cdr3_nt: TGTGCCTGGAGTGGATTAACAGGTTCTAACTATGGCTACACCTTC
clone_size: NA; j_call: TRBJ1-1; cdr3_length: 13; v_call: TRBV6-1; d_call: NA; cdr3_aa: CASSDIGGTEAFF; cdr3_nt: TGTGCCAGCAGTGACATAGGGGGCACTGAAGCTTTCTTT
clone_size: NA; j_call: TRBJ1-2; cdr3_length: 14; v_call: TRBV5-4; d_call: NA; cdr3_aa: CASSLGNQDYGYTF; cdr3_nt: TGTGCCAGCAGCTTGGGGAATCAGGACTATGGCTACACCTTC
clone_size: NA; j_call: TRBJ2-6; cdr3_length: 16; v_call: TRBV30; d_call: NA; cdr3_aa: CAWSVRRNSGANVLTF; cdr3_nt: TGTGCCTGGAGTGTAAGGAGGAACTCTGGGGCCAACGTCCTGACTTTC
clone_size: NA; j_call: TRBJ1-2; cdr3_length: 14; v_call: TRBV5-6; d_call: NA; cdr3_aa: CASSSADRLDGYTF; cdr3_nt: TGTGCCAGCAGCTCCGCAGACAGATTAGATGGCTACACCTTC
clone_size: NA; j_call: TRBJ2-5; cdr3_length: 15; v_call: TRBV9; d_call: NA; cdr3_aa: CASSLRDAQQETQYF; cdr3_nt: TGTGCCAGCAGCTTGCGGGACGCCCAGCAAGAGACCCAGTACTTC
clone_size: NA; j_call: TRBJ2-1; cdr3_length: 14; v_call: TRBV29-1; d_call: TRBD2; cdr3_aa: CSVVRLAEYNEQFF; cdr3_nt: TGCAGCGTTGTCCGACTAGCGGAGTACAATGAGCAGTTCTTC
clone_size: NA; j_call: TRBJ2-1; cdr3_length: 15; v_call: TRBV5-1; d_call: TRBD2; cdr3_aa: CASSSAGTSGNEQFF; cdr3_nt: TGCGCCAGCAGCTCGGCCGGGACTAGCGGAAATGAGCAGTTCTTC
clone_size: NA; j_call: TRBJ1-5; cdr3_length: 11; v_call: TRBV28; d_call: NA; cdr3_aa: CASSRYQPQHF; cdr3_nt: TGTGCCAGCAGTCGGTATCAGCCCCAGCATTTT
clone_size: NA; j_call: TRBJ2-3; cdr3_length: 14; v_call: TRBV18; d_call: NA; cdr3_aa: CASSPGLSADTQYF; cdr3_nt: TGTGCCAGCTCACCGGGACTTTCGGCAGATACGCAGTATTTT
clone_size: NA; j_call: TRBJ2-7; cdr3_length: 15; v_call: TRBV5-1; d_call: TRBD2; cdr3_aa: CASNAWGLEGREQYF; cdr3_nt: TGCGCCAGCAATGCCTGGGGACTAGAGGGACGCGAGCAGTACTTC
clone_size: once; j_call: TRBJ1-5; cdr3_length: 16; v_call: TRBV18; d_call: NA; cdr3_aa: CASSLLHSYSNQPQHF; cdr3_nt: TGTGCCAGCTCACTTCTTCATTCCTATAGCAATCAGCCCCAGCATTTT
clone_size: few; j_call: TRBJ2-5; cdr3_length: 15; v_call: TRBV27; d_call: TRBD2; cdr3_aa: CASSLGLAGVETQYF; cdr3_nt: TGTGCCAGCAGTTTAGGGCTAGCGGGAGTAGAGACCCAGTACTTC
clone_size: few; j_call: TRBJ2-2; cdr3_length: 16; v_call: TRBV5-1; d_call: TRBD2; cdr3_aa: CASSLLGGGETGELFF; cdr3_nt: TGCGCCAGCAGCTTGCTCGGGGGGGGAGAAACCGGGGAGCTGTTTTTT
clone_size: once; j_call: TRBJ1-6; cdr3_length: 14; v_call: TRBV5-1; d_call: TRBD1; cdr3_aa: CASSPGTGSSPLHF; cdr3_nt: TGCGCCAGCAGCCCTGGGACAGGGTCTTCACCCCTCCACTTT
clone_size: NA; j_call: TRBJ2-7; cdr3_length: 16; v_call: TRBV28; d_call: NA; cdr3_aa: CASSLRYSRGSYEQYF; cdr3_nt: TGTGCCAGCAGTTTACGTTACAGCCGGGGTTCCTACGAGCAGTACTTC
clone_size: NA; j_call: TRBJ1-2; cdr3_length: 16; v_call: TRBV28; d_call: TRBD1; cdr3_aa: CASSLTRDRGHYGYTF; cdr3_nt: TGTGCCAGCAGCTTAACTCGGGACAGGGGCCACTATGGCTACACCTTC
clone_size: few; j_call: TRBJ1-1; cdr3_length: 13; v_call: TRBV6-5; d_call: NA; cdr3_aa: CASSPFLNTEAFF; cdr3_nt: TGTGCCAGCAGTCCCTTTTTGAACACTGAAGCTTTCTTT
clone_size: NA; j_call: TRBJ1-6; cdr3_length: 16; v_call: TRBV6-5; d_call: NA; cdr3_aa: CASSYGGGAGRTPLHF; cdr3_nt: TGTGCCAGCAGTTACGGCGGGGGGGCCGGCCGGACACCCCTCCACTTT
clone_size: NA; j_call: TRBJ2-1; cdr3_length: 15; v_call: TRBV7-9; d_call: NA; cdr3_aa: CASSLKWERGNEQFF; cdr3_nt: TGTGCCAGCAGCTTAAAGTGGGAGAGAGGCAATGAGCAGTTCTTC